The text below deals with one TCR beta chain. TCRdb's copy holds only in-frame clones and misses some; the assay was immunoSEQ multiplex PCR. There are more than 200,000 clones in the sample; around 90% occur only once, and over 3.5% lies in the top ten. This specimen comes from a study of blood T cell repertoires in COVID-19. Sequencing used PBMCs or T cells enriched from blood (not recorded which). The clonotype was recovered from a woman in her 30s who had been exposed to COVID-19.

Here the CDR3 DNA reads TGTGCCAGCAGCCTCCCGAGGGTTGGCGAGCAGTACTTC. This codes for CASSLPRVGEQYF. This chain joins TRBV3-1 (or the pseudogene TRBV3-2) and TRBJ2-7; D might be TRBD2 (5 bases). Per the germline V gene, CDR1 is LGHDT and CDR2 is YNNKEL (reference sequence). The V end was cut by 4 bases, the J end by 6 bases, with 13 bases between. The CDR3 length is 13 residues.